Each of the 29 T cell receptor beta chains below was sequenced from the same sample in a study of CD4+ T cells in melanoma (dated by TCRdb to 2021 to 2024). Libraries were constructed by the immunoSEQ multiplex PCR assay. TCRdb retrieved this table from immuneACCESS and kept in-frame rearrangements only. Not all clones are present; in checked studies, unresolved V genes account for under half, and no reason is known for the remainder. This sample is represented by roughly 10,000 clones; approximately 71% of them were singletons. The ten most abundant clones make up 11% of the sample. The sequencing input was cells from a culture (not recorded whether cultured in vitro). The receptors were sampled from a human donor with melanoma.

The rearrangement uses TRBV2 and TRBJ1-2; D is unresolved. This CDR3 contains 13 residues. The V gene's germline CDR1 is SNHLY and CDR2 FYNNEI. V was trimmed by 4 bases and J by 4 bases, leaving 10 bases between them. For the CDR3, the DNA is TGTGCCAGCAGTGGATACGGGTTCTATGGCTACACCTTC. It is translated as CASSGYGFYGYTF.

The chain combines TRBV28 with TRBJ1-5, with D uncertain. Between the trimmed V and J ends, which lost 10 bases and 1 base, there was a span of 8 bases. This CDR3 has 12 amino acids. Germline V lookup: CDR1 MDHEN, CDR2 SYDVKM. The CDR3 nucleotides read TGTGCCATTAAAAGGAGCAATCAGCCCCAGCATTTT. It is translated as CAIKRSNQPQHF.

The chain carries TRBV19 and TRBJ1-5; D uncertain. Trimming removed 7 bases from V and 3 bases from J, with 16 bases in between. CDR3 length equals 15 residues. Germline CDR1 is LNHDA and CDR2 is SQIVND (reference sequence). The CDR3 DNA is TGTGCCAGTACCCCTAAATCCGACCCCAATCAGCCCCAGCATTTT. Protein: CASTPKSDPNQPQHF. Looking up the rest from reference TRBV19 and TRBJ1-5 gives the full variable domain: DGGITQSPKYLFRKEGQNVTLSCEQNLNHDAMYWYRQDPGQGLRLIYYSQIVNDFQKGDIAEGYSVSREKKESFPLTVTSAQKNPTAFYLCASTPKSDPNQPQHFGDGTRLSIL.

By proportion, this clone is large. The genes are TRBV10-3 and TRBJ2-7; D gene ambiguous. V dropped 4 bases and J dropped 6 bases, with 13 bases sitting between them. Germline loops: CDR1 ENHRY, CDR2 SYGVKD. The CDR3 runs to 13 residues. In DNA, the CDR3 is TGTGCCATCAGTGCGAACGGAATGGGCGAGCAGTACTTC. It is translated as CAISANGMGEQYF.

J is TRBJ1-2 and V is TRBV5-1, with D possibly TRBD1 on 5 matching bases. Germline values: CDR1 SGHRS, CDR2 YFSETQ. The CDR3 is 14 amino acids. Trimming removed 2 bases from V and 4 bases from J, with 12 bases in between. The CDR3: CASSFRDGGYGYTF. The CDR3 DNA follows: TGCGCCAGCAGCTTCCGGGACGGGGGCTATGGCTACACCTTC.

This chain links TRBV5-1 with TRBJ2-7; D is unclear. Per germline, CDR1 SGHRS and CDR2 YFSETQ. The CDR3 covers 13 residues. Between the trimmed V and J ends, which lost 1 base and 1 base, there was a span of 6 bases. CDR3 protein: CASSLIVSYEQYF. Here the CDR3 DNA reads TGCGCCAGCAGCTTGATCGTATCCTACGAGCAGTACTTC.

The rearrangement joins TRBV5-1 to TRBJ1-1; D remains ambiguous. The CDR3 spans 13 residues. The germline V gene encodes CDR1 SGHRS and CDR2 YFSETQ. The V and J ends lost 4 bases and 6 bases respectively, with 13 bases between them. The CDR3 spells CASSRLDGAEAFF. The CDR3 nucleotides are TGCGCCAGCAGCCGATTGGACGGCGCTGAAGCTTTCTTT. Together with reference TRBV5-1 and TRBJ1-1, the CDR3 gives the full variable domain: KAGVTQTPRYLIKTRGQQVTLSCSPISGHRSVSWYQQTPGQGLQFLFEYFSETQRNKGNFPGRFSGRQFSNSRSEMNVSTLELGDSALYLCASSRLDGAEAFFGQGTRLTVV.

The chain combines TRBV19 with TRBJ1-3, with a possible D match to TRBD1 (6 bases). With 9 bases removed from V and 0 bases from J, the gap between germline ends came to 21 bases. The CDR3 spans 17 residues. Germline V gene sequence: CDR1 LNHDA, CDR2 SQIVND (reference sequence). The CDR3 loop is CASQNREKGTSGNTIYF. CDR3 nucleotide sequence: TGTGCCAGCCAAAACAGGGAAAAGGGAACCTCTGGAAACACCATATATTTT.

The chain is built from TRBV5-1 and TRBJ2-3; D gene unclear. CDR1 SGHRS and CDR2 YFSETQ come from the germline V gene. V lost 1 base and J 5 bases, leaving 2 bases between the germline ends. This CDR3 has 11 amino acids. The CDR3 DNA reads TGCGCCAGCAGCTTGTTAGATACGCAGTATTTT. Its protein product is CASSLLDTQYF.

The chain combines TRBV25-1 with TRBJ2-7, with a weak D call TRBD2 (5 bases). Germline-derived CDR1 and CDR2 are MGHDK and SYGVNS. The CDR3 runs 13 residues. V gave up 6 bases and J gave up 2 bases, with 11 bases separating them. The DNA for the CDR3 is TGTGCCAGCAGGGGTACGGGAACCTACGAGCAGTACTTC. Its protein is CASRGTGTYEQYF.

The J gene is TRBJ2-5, the V gene TRBV7-2, with TRBD2 matching over 11 bases. J gave up 2 bases and V 1 base, and 0 bases lay outside the gene matches. The V gene's germline CDR1 is SGHTA and CDR2 FQGNSA. This CDR3 region has 15 residues. The CDR3 spells CASSLVAGGQETQYF. The CDR3 DNA follows: TGTGCCAGCAGCTTAGTAGCGGGGGGGCAAGAGACCCAGTACTTC.

The V call is TRBV6-6, the J call TRBJ1-2, with unresolved D. The V end lost 6 bases, the J end lost 1 base, and 12 bases lay between the germline ends. The CDR3 consists of 14 residues. Germline V CDR1 and CDR2: MNHNY, SVGAGI (reference sequence). Here the CDR3 DNA reads TGTGCCAGCAGGGCGCCTGGGGATAACTATGGCTACACCTTC. Amino acids: CASRAPGDNYGYTF.

The chain uses TRBV11-2 and TRBJ2-3, with a possible D match to TRBD1 (5 bases). The CDR3 totals 15 residues. The ends were cut back, 4 bases at V and 4 bases at J, with 15 bases in the middle. Germline CDR1 SGHAT, CDR2 FQNNGV. CDR3 residues: CASSSFKGPADTQYF. CDR3 in DNA: TGTGCCAGCAGCTCCTTCAAGGGGCCGGCAGATACGCAGTATTTT. Full variable domain (rest looked up from reference TRBV11-2 and TRBJ2-3): EAGVAQSPRYKIIEKRQSVAFWCNPISGHATLYWYQQILGQGPKLLIQFQNNGVVDDSQLPKDRFSAERLKGVDSTLKIQPAKLEDSAVYLCASSSFKGPADTQYFGPGTRLTVL.

The gene calls are TRBV19 and TRBJ1-5; 9 bases map to TRBD1. Germline CDR1 is LNHDA and CDR2 is SQIVND (reference sequence). Trimming cost V 5 bases and J 7 bases; bases outside gene matches: 6. The CDR3 contains 14 residues. Here the CDR3 reads CASSVGTGRQPQHF. CDR3 nucleotide sequence: TGTGCCAGTAGTGTCGGGACAGGGAGACAGCCCCAGCATTTT.

This clone occurred once. The chain has TRBV6-5 and TRBJ1-1; possibly TRBD1 for D (6 bases). The CDR3 covers 16 residues. Germline V lookup: CDR1 MNHEY, CDR2 SVGAGI. With 1 base removed from V and 1 base from J, the gap between germline ends came to 13 bases. DNA for the CDR3: TGTGCCAGCAGTTACTTCTCCGGGACAAAGAACACTGAAGCTTTCTTT. Translating it yields CASSYFSGTKNTEAFF.

The chain links TRBV13 to TRBJ1-2, with a possible D match to TRBD1 (6 bases). The CDR3 is 14 amino acids. The germline V gene has CDR1 PRHDT and CDR2 FYEKMQ (reference sequence). The V and J ends lost 5 bases and 4 bases respectively, with 14 bases between them. In DNA form, the CDR3 reads TGTGCCAGCAGCAGACGGCTGGGGGCCTATGGCTACACCTTC. This sequence encodes CASSRRLGAYGYTF. Variable domain in full (rest from reference TRBV13 and TRBJ1-2): AAGVIQSPRHLIKEKRETATLKCYPIPRHDTVYWYQQGPGQDPQFLISFYEKMQSDKGSIPDRFSAQQFSDYHSELNMSSLELGDSALYFCASSRRLGAYGYTFGSGTRLTVV.

The rearrangement uses TRBV11-2 and TRBJ1-1; TRBD1 might be the D (5 bases). Per the germline V gene, CDR1 is SGHAT and CDR2 is FQNNGV. There are 18 residues in the CDR3. The V and J ends lost 2 bases and 1 base respectively, with 20 bases between them. CDR3 nucleotide sequence: TGTGCCAGCAGCTTAATGGGCTCGGGGTGGGGCACGAACACTGAAGCTTTCTTT. Protein product: CASSLMGSGWGTNTEAFF.

The chain employs TRBV5-1 and TRBJ2-3, with 8 positions matching TRBD2. The CDR3 has 16 residues. The V gene's germline CDR1 is SGHRS and CDR2 YFSETQ. Unmatched junction bases numbered 13, after V lost 3 bases and J lost 7 bases. CDR3 DNA sequence: TGCGCCAGCAGCTCGGGACTAGAGATCGTTGTTAATACGCAGTATTTT. Its protein product is CASSSGLEIVVNTQYF. Supplemented by reference TRBV5-1 and TRBJ2-3, the full variable domain reads KAGVTQTPRYLIKTRGQQVTLSCSPISGHRSVSWYQQTPGQGLQFLFEYFSETQRNKGNFPGRFSGRQFSNSRSEMNVSTLELGDSALYLCASSSGLEIVVNTQYFGPGTRLTVL.

In nucleotides, the CDR3 is TGTGCCATGGGACTAGCGGGGGCCTTGAATGAGCAGTTCTTC. It specifies CAMGLAGALNEQFF. The chain has TRBV10-3 and TRBJ2-1; 14 nucleotides align to TRBD2. Germline CDR1 ENHRY, CDR2 SYGVKD. The CDR3 spans 14 residues. Trimming removed 9 bases from V and 7 bases from J; junction bases left unmatched: 5.

A few counts support this clone. In DNA, the CDR3 is TGTGCCAGCAGTGTCAAGGGGCCGAACACTGAAGCTTTCTTT. Its protein product is CASSVKGPNTEAFF. The chain uses TRBV2 and TRBJ1-1, with D possibly being TRBD1 (5 bases). Trimming shortened V by 4 bases and J by 1 base, and 10 bases separated the two germline ends. There are 14 residues in the CDR3. Germline CDR1 is SNHLY and CDR2 is FYNNEI.

V usage is TRBV7-6 and J usage is TRBJ2-7, with D perhaps matching TRBD1 (5 bases). Germline CDR1 SGHVS, CDR2 FNYEAQ. V gave up 3 bases and J gave up 5 bases, with 17 bases separating them. The CDR3 sequence is 15 residues long. CDR3 sequence (DNA): TGTGCCAGCAGCTTTAGTCGAGCAGGGTCTAACGAGCAGTACTTC. Protein: CASSFSRAGSNEQYF.

The rearrangement uses TRBV5-1 and TRBJ1-6, with a weak D call TRBD1 (6 bases). Germline assignment: CDR1 SGHRS and CDR2 YFSETQ. V was shortened by 1 base and J by 5 bases, with 13 bases between the two germline ends. This CDR3 region has 16 residues. The CDR3 loop is CASSLWGHQDNSPLHF. The CDR3 DNA is TGCGCCAGCAGCTTGTGGGGGCATCAAGATAATTCACCCCTCCACTTT.

This sequence joins TRBV6-5 and TRBJ2-3, with D tentatively TRBD2 (6 bases). Germline-derived CDR1 and CDR2 are MNHEY and SVGAGI. The CDR3 covers 15 residues. The V and J ends lost 6 bases and 6 bases respectively, with 19 bases between them. CDR3 amino acids: CASRPAGIGADTQYF. The CDR3, as DNA: TGTGCCAGCAGACCCGCGGGGATCGGGGCGGATACGCAGTATTTT.

This clone was counted a few times. The chain carries TRBV4-2 and TRBJ2-5; maybe TRBD1 (6 bases). The ends were cut back, 0 bases at V and 0 bases at J, with 14 bases in the middle. There are 17 residues in the CDR3. Germline CDR1 and CDR2: LGHNA and YNFKEQ. This CDR3 is CASSQDNGDMYQETQYF. The CDR3 DNA reads TGTGCCAGCAGCCAAGATAACGGGGACATGTACCAAGAGACCCAGTACTTC.

The chain links TRBV18 to TRBJ1-5; D is unclear. CDR1 KGHSH and CDR2 LQKENI come from the germline V gene. The ends were cut back, 3 bases at V and 5 bases at J, with 11 bases in the middle. The CDR3 spans 14 residues. CDR3 DNA sequence: TGTGCCAGCTCACCTTCGCCAGACCATCAGCCCCAGCATTTT. Protein: CASSPSPDHQPQHF.

The chain carries TRBV18 and TRBJ2-5, with 7 bases aligning to TRBD1. V lost 6 bases and J lost 4; bases outside the gene matches: 8. From germline, CDR1 is KGHSH and CDR2 LQKENI. The CDR3 is made up of 14 amino acids. CDR3: CASSVTGRPETQYF. Here the CDR3 DNA reads TGTGCCAGCTCGGTGACAGGGCGCCCAGAGACCCAGTACTTC.

The chain links TRBV7-8 to TRBJ1-6; TRBD1 agrees at 9 bases. V lost 1 base to trimming and J lost 2 bases; unmatched junction nucleotides: 12. The length of the CDR3 is 20 residues. Germline CDR1 and CDR2: SGHVS and FQNEAQ. In DNA form, the CDR3 reads TGTGCCAGCAGCTTAGTTACAGGGGGCCTCCCAAGGCCCTATAATTCACCCCTCCACTTT. Protein product: CASSLVTGGLPRPYNSPLHF.

This clone has a handful of counts. The rearrangement uses TRBV6-1 and TRBJ1-2; 7 bases agree with TRBD1. Germline lookup yields CDR1 MNHNS and CDR2 SASEGT. The CDR3 is 15 amino acids. The V and J ends lost 10 bases and 2 bases, in that order; junction bases with no gene match: 13. CDR3 residues: CANQPPGQRNYGYTF. The CDR3 DNA sequence: TGTGCCAACCAGCCACCGGGACAGAGAAACTATGGCTACACCTTC.

The chain has TRBV18 and TRBJ1-3; D not resolved. The germline CDR1 and CDR2 sequences are KGHSH and LQKENI. This CDR3 contains 14 residues. V was trimmed by 2 bases and J by 1 base, leaving 6 bases between them. The CDR3 reads CASSPGQSGNTIYF. Here the CDR3 DNA reads TGTGCCAGCTCACCAGGCCAGTCTGGAAACACCATATATTTT.